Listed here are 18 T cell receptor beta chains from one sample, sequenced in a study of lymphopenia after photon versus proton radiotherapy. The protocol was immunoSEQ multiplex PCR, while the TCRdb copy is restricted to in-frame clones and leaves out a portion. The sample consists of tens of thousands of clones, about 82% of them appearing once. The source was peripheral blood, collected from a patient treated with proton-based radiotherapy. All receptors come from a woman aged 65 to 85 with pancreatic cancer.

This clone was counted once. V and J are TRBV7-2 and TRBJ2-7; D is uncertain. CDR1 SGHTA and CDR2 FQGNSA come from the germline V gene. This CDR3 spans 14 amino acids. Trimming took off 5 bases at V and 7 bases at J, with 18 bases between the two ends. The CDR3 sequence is CASSPNTSTREQYF. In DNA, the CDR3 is TGTGCCAGCAGCCCTAACACGTCTACCCGTGAGCAGTACTTC.

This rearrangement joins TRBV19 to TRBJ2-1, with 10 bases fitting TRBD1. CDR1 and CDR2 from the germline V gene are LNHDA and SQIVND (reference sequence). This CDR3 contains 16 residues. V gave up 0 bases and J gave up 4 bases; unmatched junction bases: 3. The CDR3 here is CASSIERTGGYNEQFF. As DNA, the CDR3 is TGTGCCAGTAGTATAGAGCGGACAGGGGGATACAATGAGCAGTTCTTC.

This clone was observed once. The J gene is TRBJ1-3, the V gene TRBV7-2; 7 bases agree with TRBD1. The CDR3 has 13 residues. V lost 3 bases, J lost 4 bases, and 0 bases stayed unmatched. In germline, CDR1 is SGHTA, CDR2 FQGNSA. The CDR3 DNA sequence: TGTGCCAGCAGCTTGGGACAGGGAAACACCATATATTTT. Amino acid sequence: CASSLGQGNTIYF.

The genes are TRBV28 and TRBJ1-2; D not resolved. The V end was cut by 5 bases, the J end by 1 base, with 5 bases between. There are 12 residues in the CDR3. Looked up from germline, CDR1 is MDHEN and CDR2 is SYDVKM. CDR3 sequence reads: CASSVVNYGYTF. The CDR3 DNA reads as TGTGCCAGCAGTGTAGTTAACTATGGCTACACCTTC.

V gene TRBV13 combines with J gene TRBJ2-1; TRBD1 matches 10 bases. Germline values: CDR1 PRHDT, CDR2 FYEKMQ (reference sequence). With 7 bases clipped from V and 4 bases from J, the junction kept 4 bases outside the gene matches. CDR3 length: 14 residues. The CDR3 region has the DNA TGTGCCAGCAACCGGGACAGGGGATACAATGAGCAGTTCTTC. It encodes CASNRDRGYNEQFF.

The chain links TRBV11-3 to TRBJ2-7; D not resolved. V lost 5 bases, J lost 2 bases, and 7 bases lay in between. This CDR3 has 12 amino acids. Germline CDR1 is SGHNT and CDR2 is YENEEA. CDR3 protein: CASSNAPYEQYF. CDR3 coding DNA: TGTGCCAGCAGCAATGCCCCCTACGAGCAGTACTTC.

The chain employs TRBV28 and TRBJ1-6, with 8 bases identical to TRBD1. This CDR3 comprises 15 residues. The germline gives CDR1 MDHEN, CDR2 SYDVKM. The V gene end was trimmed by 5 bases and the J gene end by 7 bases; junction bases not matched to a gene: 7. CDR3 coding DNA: TGTGCCAGCAGTACAGCCGGGACAGGAAATTCACCCCTCCACTTT. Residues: CASSTAGTGNSPLHF.

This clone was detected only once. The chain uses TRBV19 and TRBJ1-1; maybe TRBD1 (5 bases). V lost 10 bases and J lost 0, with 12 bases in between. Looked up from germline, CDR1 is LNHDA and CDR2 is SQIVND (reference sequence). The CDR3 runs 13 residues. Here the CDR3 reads CATEQGLNTEAFF. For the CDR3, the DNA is TGTGCCACCGAGCAGGGTTTGAACACTGAAGCTTTCTTT.

For the CDR3, the DNA is TGCAGTGCTCCTTGGGGGAATGAGCAGTTCTTC. Translating it yields CSAPWGNEQFF. The chain is built from TRBV20-1 and TRBJ2-1; D may correspond to TRBD1 or TRBD2 (5 bases each). Germline CDR1 is DFQATT and CDR2 is SNEGSKA (reference sequence). The ends were cut back, 5 bases at V and 7 bases at J, with 9 bases in the middle. The CDR3 extends over 11 amino acids.

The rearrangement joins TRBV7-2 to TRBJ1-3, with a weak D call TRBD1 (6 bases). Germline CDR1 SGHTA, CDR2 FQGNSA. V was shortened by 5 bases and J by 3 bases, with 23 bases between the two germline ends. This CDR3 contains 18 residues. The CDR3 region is CASSHLAGDTRSGNTIYF. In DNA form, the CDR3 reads TGTGCCAGCAGCCACCTCGCCGGGGACACGAGGAGTGGAAACACCATATATTTT. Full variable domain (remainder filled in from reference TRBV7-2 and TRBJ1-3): GAGVSQSPSNKVTEKGKDVELRCDPISGHTALYWYRQSLGQGLEFLIYFQGNSAPDKSGLPSDRFSAERTGGSVSTLTIQRTQQEDSAVYLCASSHLAGDTRSGNTIYFGEGSWLTVV.

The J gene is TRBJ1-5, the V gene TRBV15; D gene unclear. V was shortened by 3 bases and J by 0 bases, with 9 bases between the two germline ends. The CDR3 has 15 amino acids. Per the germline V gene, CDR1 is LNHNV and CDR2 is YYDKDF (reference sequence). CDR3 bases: TGTGCCACCAGCAGGGGAGGGAGTAGCAATCAGCCCCAGCATTTT. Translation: CATSRGGSSNQPQHF.

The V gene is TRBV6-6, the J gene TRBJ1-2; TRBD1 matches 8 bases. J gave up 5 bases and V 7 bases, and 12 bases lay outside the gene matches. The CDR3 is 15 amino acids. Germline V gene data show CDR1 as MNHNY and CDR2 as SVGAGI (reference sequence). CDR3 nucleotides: TGTGCCAGCACCGCGAGTCCGGGACAGGTTTATGGCTACACCTTC. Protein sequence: CASTASPGQVYGYTF.

The CDR3 protein is CASSVWKGHSAKNIQYF. CDR3 DNA: TGTGCCAGCAGCGTATGGAAGGGGCACTCAGCCAAAAACATTCAGTACTTC. The V and J genes are TRBV9 and TRBJ2-4; perhaps TRBD1 as D (5 bases). Germline V gene data show CDR1 as SGDLS and CDR2 as YYNGEE. There are 17 residues in the CDR3. V was pared by 1 base and J by 0 bases, with 14 bases between.

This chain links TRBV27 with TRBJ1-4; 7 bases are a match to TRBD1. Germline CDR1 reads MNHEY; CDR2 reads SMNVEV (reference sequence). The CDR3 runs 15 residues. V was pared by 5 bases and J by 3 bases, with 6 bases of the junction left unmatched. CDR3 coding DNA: TGTGCCAGCAGTAGAAACAGGGGCTCTAATGAAAAACTGTTTTTT. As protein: CASSRNRGSNEKLFF.

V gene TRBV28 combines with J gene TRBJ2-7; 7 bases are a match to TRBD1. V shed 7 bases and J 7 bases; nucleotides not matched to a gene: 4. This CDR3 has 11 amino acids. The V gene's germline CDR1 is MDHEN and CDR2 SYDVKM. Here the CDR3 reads CASITGDEQYF. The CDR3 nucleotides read TGTGCCAGCATTACAGGGGATGAGCAGTACTTC.

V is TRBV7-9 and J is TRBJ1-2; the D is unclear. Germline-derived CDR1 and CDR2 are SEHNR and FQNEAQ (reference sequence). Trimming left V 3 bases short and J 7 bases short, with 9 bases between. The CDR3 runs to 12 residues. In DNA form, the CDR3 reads TGTGCCAGCAGCTTCGACGCCGTTGGCTACACCTTC. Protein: CASSFDAVGYTF.

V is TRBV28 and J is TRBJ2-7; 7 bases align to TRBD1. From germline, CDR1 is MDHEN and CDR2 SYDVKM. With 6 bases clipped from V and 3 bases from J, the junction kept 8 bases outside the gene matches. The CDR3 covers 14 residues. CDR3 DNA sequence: TGTGCCAGCAGAACCGGGACAGAGCACTACGAGCAGTACTTC. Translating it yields CASRTGTEHYEQYF.

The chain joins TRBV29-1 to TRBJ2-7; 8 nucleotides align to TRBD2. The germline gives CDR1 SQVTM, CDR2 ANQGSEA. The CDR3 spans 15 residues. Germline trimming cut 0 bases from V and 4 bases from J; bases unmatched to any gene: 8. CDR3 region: CSVEDFASGSYEQYF. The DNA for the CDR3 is TGCAGCGTTGAAGATTTTGCTAGCGGGTCGTACGAGCAGTACTTC.